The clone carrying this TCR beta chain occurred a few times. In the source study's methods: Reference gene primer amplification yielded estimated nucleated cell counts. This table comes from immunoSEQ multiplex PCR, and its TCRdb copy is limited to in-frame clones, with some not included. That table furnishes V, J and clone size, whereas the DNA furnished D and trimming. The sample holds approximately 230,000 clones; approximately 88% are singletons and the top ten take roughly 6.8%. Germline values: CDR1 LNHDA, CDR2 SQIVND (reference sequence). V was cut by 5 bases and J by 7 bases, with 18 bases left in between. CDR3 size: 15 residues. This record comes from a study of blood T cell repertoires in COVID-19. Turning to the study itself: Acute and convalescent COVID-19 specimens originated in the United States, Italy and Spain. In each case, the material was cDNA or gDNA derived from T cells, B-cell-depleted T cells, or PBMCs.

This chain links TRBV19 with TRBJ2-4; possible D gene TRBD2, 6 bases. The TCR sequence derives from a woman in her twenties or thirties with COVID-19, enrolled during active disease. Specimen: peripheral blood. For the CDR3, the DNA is TGTGCCAGTAGTTTCGGACCCACAGGAGGGAACATTCAGTACTTC. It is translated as CASSFGPTGGNIQYF.